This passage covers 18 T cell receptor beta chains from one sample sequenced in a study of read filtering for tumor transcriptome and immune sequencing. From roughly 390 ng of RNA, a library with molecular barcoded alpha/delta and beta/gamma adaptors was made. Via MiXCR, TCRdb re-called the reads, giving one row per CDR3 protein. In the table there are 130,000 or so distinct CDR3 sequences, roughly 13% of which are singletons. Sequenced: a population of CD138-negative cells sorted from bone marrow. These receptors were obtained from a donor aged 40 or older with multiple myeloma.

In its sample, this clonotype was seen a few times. The CDR3 bases are TGTGCCAGCAGCACCGACGGAAACACCATATATTTT. Translated, it gives CASSTDGNTIYF. V is TRBV12-3 or TRBV12-4 and J is TRBJ1-3; D remains unclear. V lost 6 bases, J lost 4 bases, and 7 bases lay in between. The CDR3 consists of 12 residues.

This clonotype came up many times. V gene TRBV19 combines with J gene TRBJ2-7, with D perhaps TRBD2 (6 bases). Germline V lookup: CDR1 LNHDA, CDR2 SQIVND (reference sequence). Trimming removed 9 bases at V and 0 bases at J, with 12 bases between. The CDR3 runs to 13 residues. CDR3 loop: CASGDSNSYEQYF. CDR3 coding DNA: TGTGCCAGCGGGGACTCCAACTCCTACGAGCAGTACTTC.

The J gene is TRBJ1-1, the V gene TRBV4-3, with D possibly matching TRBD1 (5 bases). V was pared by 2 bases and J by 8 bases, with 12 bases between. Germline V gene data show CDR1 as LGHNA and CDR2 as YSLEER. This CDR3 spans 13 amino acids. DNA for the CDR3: TGCGCCAGCAGCCAATCCACAGGTGCGGAAGCTTTCTTT. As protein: CASSQSTGAEAFF.

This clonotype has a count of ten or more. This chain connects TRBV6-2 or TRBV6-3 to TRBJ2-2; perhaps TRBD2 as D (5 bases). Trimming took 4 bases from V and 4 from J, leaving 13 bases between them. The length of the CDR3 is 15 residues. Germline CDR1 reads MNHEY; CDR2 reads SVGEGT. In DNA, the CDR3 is TGTGCCAGCAGTTCTCCCCATACTAGCACCGGGGAGCTGTTTTTT. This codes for CASSSPHTSTGELFF.

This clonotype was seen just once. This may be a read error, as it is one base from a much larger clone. Written as DNA, the CDR3 is TGTGCCAGCAGCCAACGGACAGGGCGTTCTAATGAGCAGTTCTTC. This codes for CASSQRTGRSNEQFF. The chain employs TRBV3-1 and TRBJ2-1; 8 nucleotides agree with TRBD1. Germline V lookup: CDR1 LGHDT, CDR2 YNNKEL (reference sequence). The CDR3 covers 15 residues. The junction had 7 bases not matched to a gene; V was cut back by 2 bases and J by 7 bases.

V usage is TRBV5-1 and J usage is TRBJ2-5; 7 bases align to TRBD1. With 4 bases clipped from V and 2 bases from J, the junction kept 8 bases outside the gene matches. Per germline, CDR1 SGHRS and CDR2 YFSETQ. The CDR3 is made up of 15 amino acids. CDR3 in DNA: TGCGCCAGCAGCCGGGACAGCACGTATCAAGAGACCCAGTACTTC. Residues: CASSRDSTYQETQYF.

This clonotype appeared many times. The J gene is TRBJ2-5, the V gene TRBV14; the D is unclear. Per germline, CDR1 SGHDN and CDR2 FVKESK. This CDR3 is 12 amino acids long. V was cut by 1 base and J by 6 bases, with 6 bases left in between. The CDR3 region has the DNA TGTGCCAGCAGCCAAGTCGAAAAGACCCAGTACTTC. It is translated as CASSQVEKTQYF.

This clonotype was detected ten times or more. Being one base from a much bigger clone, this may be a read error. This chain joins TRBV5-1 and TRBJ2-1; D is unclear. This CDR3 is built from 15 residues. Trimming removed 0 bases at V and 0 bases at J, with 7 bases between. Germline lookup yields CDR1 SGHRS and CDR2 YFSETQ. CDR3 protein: CASSLDSFSYNEQFF. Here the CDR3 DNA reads TGCGCCAGCAGCTTGGACTCCTTCTCCTACAATGAGCAGTTCTTC.

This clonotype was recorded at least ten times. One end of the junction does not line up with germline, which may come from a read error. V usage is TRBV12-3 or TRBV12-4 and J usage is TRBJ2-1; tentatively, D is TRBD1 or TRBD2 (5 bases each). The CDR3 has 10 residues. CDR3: CASRGTDLIF. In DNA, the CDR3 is TGTGCCAGCAGGGGGACGGACCTCATCTTC.

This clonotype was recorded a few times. CDR3 sequence reads: CASSLDAGLAYNEQFF. As DNA, the CDR3 is TGTGCCAGCAGCTTAGATGCGGGACTGGCGTACAATGAGCAGTTCTTC. The chain couples TRBV11-2 to TRBJ2-1, with D perhaps TRBD2 (6 bases). Per the germline V gene, CDR1 is SGHAT and CDR2 is FQNNGV. The CDR3 covers 16 residues. Between the trimmed V and J ends, which lost 0 bases and 4 bases, there was a span of 13 bases.

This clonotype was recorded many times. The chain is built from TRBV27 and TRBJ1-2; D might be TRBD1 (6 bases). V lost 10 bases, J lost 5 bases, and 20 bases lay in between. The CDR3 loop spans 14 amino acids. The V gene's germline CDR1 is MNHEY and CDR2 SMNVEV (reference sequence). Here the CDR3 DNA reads TGTGCCACTTCGCGGGGGGCAAGGGGGTATGGCTACACCTTC. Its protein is CATSRGARGYGYTF.

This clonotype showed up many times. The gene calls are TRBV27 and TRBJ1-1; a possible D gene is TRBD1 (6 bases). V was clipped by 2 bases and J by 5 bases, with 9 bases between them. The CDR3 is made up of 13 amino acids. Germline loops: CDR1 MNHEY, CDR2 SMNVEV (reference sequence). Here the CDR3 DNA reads TGTGCCAGCAGTTTACAGGGGTGGACTGAAGCTTTCTTT. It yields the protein CASSLQGWTEAFF.

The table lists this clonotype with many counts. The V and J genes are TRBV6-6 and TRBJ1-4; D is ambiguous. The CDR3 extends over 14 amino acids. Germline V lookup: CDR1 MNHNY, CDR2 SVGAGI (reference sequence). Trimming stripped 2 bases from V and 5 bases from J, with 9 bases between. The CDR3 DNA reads TGTGCCAGCAGTTACCCCGGGCAGAATGAAAAACTGTTTTTT. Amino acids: CASSYPGQNEKLFF.

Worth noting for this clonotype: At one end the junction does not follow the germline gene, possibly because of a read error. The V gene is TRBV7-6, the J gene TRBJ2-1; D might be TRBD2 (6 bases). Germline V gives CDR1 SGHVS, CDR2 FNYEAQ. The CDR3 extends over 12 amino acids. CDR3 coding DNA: TGTGCCAGCAGCCCGCTAGCGTTTGAGCAGTCCTTC. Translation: CASSPLAFEQSF.

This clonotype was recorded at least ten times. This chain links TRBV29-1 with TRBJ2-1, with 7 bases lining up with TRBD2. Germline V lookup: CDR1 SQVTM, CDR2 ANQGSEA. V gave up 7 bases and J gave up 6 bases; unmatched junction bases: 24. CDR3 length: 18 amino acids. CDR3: CSASGTISQRTSRNEQFF. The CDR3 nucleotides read TGCAGCGCTTCCGGGACTATCAGCCAACGAACCTCCCGCAATGAGCAGTTCTTC.

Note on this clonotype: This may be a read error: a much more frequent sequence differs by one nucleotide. The CDR3 spells CASSSDYGHTF. For the CDR3, the DNA is TGTGCCAGCAGCTCCGACTATGGCCACACCTTC. The genes are TRBV11-1 and TRBJ1-2; the D is unclear. The CDR3 spans 11 residues. Germline V gene lookup returns CDR1 SGHAT and CDR2 FQDESV (reference sequence).

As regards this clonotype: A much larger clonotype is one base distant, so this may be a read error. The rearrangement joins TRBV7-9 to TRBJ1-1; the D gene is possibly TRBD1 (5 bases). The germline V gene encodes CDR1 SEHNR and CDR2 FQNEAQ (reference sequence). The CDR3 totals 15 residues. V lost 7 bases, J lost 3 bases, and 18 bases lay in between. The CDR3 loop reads CASTHSELRDTEAFF. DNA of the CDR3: TGTGCCAGCACCCACTCCGAGCTCAGGGACACTGAAGCTTTCTTT. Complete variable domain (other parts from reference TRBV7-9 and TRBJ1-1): DTGVSQNPRHKITKRGQNVTFRCDPISEHNRLYWYRQTLGQGPEFLTYFQNEAQLEKSRLLSDRFSAERPKGSFSTLEIQRTEQGDSAMYLCASTHSELRDTEAFFGQGTRLTVV.

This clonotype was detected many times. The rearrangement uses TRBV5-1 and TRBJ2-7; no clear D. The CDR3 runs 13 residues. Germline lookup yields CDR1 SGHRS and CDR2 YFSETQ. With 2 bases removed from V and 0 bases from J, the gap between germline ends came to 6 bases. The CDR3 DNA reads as TGCGCCAGCAGCTTCGGGTACTCCTACGAGCAGTACTTC. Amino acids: CASSFGYSYEQYF.